This T cell receptor (beta chain) is drawn from a study of T cells in Graves' hyperthyroidism and ophthalmopathy. Background on the study: At the time of initial diagnosis and before any treatment, peripheral blood was collected. Study conclusions and caveats: Most clonotypes expanded in the thyroid (above 0.001) were also present in blood.

The CDR3 spans 15 residues. CDR1 is SEHNR and CDR2 is FQNEAQ in the germline V gene (reference sequence). A word on this clonotype: Its antigen is still unknown. A clone one base away is much larger, so this may be a read error.

The TCR beta CDR3 regions underwent amplification using RNA transcripts as the source. A set of HTBI primers served as the primers for a first-round RT-PCR of the TCR CDR3. TCRdb passed the multiplex PCR reads through MiXCR, listing each CDR3 protein once. The sample includes almost 350,000 distinct CDR3 sequences, 15% to 20% seen only once; the top ten take around 15%. Patients affected by ophthalmopathy presented a Clinical Activity Score of at least 3, a NOSPECS grade of at least 4, and disease duration below 3 months. Pregnant or lactating patients were excluded, as were those with uncontrolled infection or other autoimmune disease.

The clonotype comes from a woman aged 40 to 50 with Graves' ophthalmopathy. The sample comprised blood. The gene calls are TRBV7-9 and TRBJ2-7; 8 bases fit TRBD2. This CDR3 is CASSQRELRHYGQYF. CDR3 nucleotide sequence: TGTGCCAGCAGCCAGCGGGAGCTACGACACTACGGGCAGTACTTC. The full variable domain, completed using reference TRBV7-9 and TRBJ2-7, is DTGVSQNPRHKITKRGQNVTFRCDPISEHNRLYWYRQTLGQGPEFLTYFQNEAQLEKSRLLSDRFSAERPKGSFSTLEIQRTEQGDSAMYLCASSQRELRHYGQYFGPGTRLTVT.